This T cell receptor (beta chain) appears in the sequencing data of a study of T cells in Graves' hyperthyroidism and ophthalmopathy. TCR beta CDR3 region amplification was performed from RNA transcripts. HTBI primers were the set used in a first-round RT-PCR of the TCR CDR3. MiXCR, applied by TCRdb to the multiplex PCR reads, yields one record per CDR3 protein. Of 300,000 to 500,000 distinct CDR3 sequences in the sample, about 15% are singletons; the top ten hold approximately 32%. Each patient was aged 18 to 65 and had newly diagnosed hyperthyroidism of under 2 months' duration. The diagnoses drew upon clinical symptoms, serum thyroxine and TRAb, thyroid ultrasound and orbital computed tomography. This clonotype occurred many times. CDR1 and CDR2 (germline): MNHEY, SVGAGI. The CDR3 loop spans 14 amino acids. Between the trimmed V and J ends, which lost 2 bases and 8 bases, there was a span of 12 bases.

This clonotype originated in a woman between 25 and 40 years old with Graves' hyperthyroidism. The chain carries TRBV6-5 and TRBJ2-2, with TRBD2 as a possible D gene (5 bases). Input material: blood. CDR3 DNA sequence: TGTGCCAGCAGTTACGACGCGGGCCCGGGGGAGCTGTTTTTT. It codes for CASSYDAGPGELFF.